Listed below are T cell receptor beta chains from one sample, sequenced in a study of cytomegalovirus exposure and HLA in healthy donors. Produced via immunoSEQ multiplex PCR; TCRdb's table is partial and in-frame only. Counted here are more than 250,000 clones, 86% occurring once; the ten biggest clones make up over 0.8%. The material sequenced was PBMCs. These receptors all stem from a woman aged 18-35 years in good health and CMV-seronegative. Both conserved end residues are trimmed from each CDR3. Clone size is given for some rows only: seen once, a few or many times, or a class if the clone is expanded.

CDR3 length,V gene,clone size,CDR3 protein
12,TRBV19,.,ASSTQRESGEQF
13,TRBV6-5,few,ASRPRTGWAYGYT
12,TRBV7-2,.,ASSSFDRLNTIY
13,TRBV6-1,.,ASSEGLAGYNEQF
11,TRBV29-1,.,SVEGQRTDTQY
12,TRBV7-6,.,ASSLGTGAETQY
11,TRBV9,once,ASSVDSVEKLF
10,TRBV18,.,ASSEQGNTIY
12,TRBV2,.,ASSEGKEGYEQY
15,TRBV19,few,ASSISPGLAGNYEQY
12,TRBV7-3,.,ASSPGAGVETQY
15,TRBV25-1,.,ASSSSTWTGGPGELF
14,TRBV29-1,.,SVATGDSSGANVLT
14,TRBV29-1,.,SVEAPDRLLGTEAF
12,TRBV6-1,.,ASSEGSPTDTQY
10,TRBV29-1,.,SPRGDFGEQF
11,TRBV28,few,ASSWGGNYGYT
14,TRBV21-1,.,ASSNRRSDRVDGYT
14,TRBV28,.,ASSLFGVRGYNEQF
11,TRBV19,.,ASTEGHIQPQH
11,TRBV27,few,ASSLQGGYGYT
17,TRBV14,.,ASSQDPIAGGLYTDTQY
9,TRBV20-1,.,SATEYYEQY
11,TRBV11-2,.,ASSLALVETQY
11,TRBV28,.,ASSPLPNQPQH
13,TRBV4-2,once,ASSQDDGGDEKLF
11,TRBV27,few,ATQAGQGTEAF
13,TRBV2,.,ASSEVASGSYEQY
11,TRBV5-6,once,ASSPEPLDEQY
9,TRBV20-1,.,SASPGEAQY
10,TRBV7-2,.,ASSQRGTEAF
11,TRBV5-1,.,ASSQGQTNTIY